A selection of T cell receptor beta chains follows, all from one sample in a study of HIV-infected patients and healthy controls. TCRdb re-derived calls from the 5' RACE reads in MiXCR, one entry per CDR3 protein. The sample has around 18,000 distinct CDR3 sequences, roughly 15% seen once. The sequenced material came from CD8+ T cells from blood. Receptors originate from a human donor in good health. Each CDR3 is given with its conserved first and last residue. D genes are given only for firm matches.

D gene	J gene	V gene	CDR3 protein
NA	TRBJ2-7	TRBV6-2/TRBV6-3	CASRPQNREFSYEQYF
TRBD1	TRBJ1-2	TRBV7-9	CASSSGGGQKLYGYTF
NA	TRBJ1-1	TRBV16	CASSHLGSEAFF
NA	TRBJ2-2	TRBV5-6	CASSPEPVVRDTLFPTGELFF
NA	TRBJ1-2	TRBV14	CASSQDRRYGYTF
TRBD1	TRBJ1-5	TRBV15	CATSRGQGNSNQPQHF
TRBD2	TRBJ2-5	TRBV7-8	CASSWTSGKQETQYF
NA	TRBJ2-4	TRBV23-1	CASSFKGGANRQEAKNIQYF
NA	TRBJ2-1	TRBV12-3/TRBV12-4	CASSLLAGDSEQFF
NA	TRBJ2-6	TRBV19	CASSQYSGANVLTF
TRBD2	TRBJ2-7	TRBV7-9	CASSLGSGRASEQYF
NA	TRBJ2-2	TRBV7-2	CASTLPRDSINTGELFF
TRBD1	TRBJ2-1	TRBV27	CASSPTGTDNEQFF
NA	TRBJ1-1	TRBV27	CASSPLSFTGLGTEAFF
NA	TRBJ2-5	TRBV12-3/TRBV12-4	CASSPWRGSETQYF
TRBD1	TRBJ1-6	TRBV12-3/TRBV12-4	CASRPGTGNSPLHF
NA	TRBJ1-5	TRBV28	CASSFVGGNQPQHF
NA	TRBJ2-1	TRBV9	CASSVAGAPSHEQFF
NA	TRBJ1-1	TRBV10-3	CAISETGKYNTEAFF
NA	TRBJ1-3	TRBV27	CASSRTMDGGNTIYF
TRBD1	TRBJ1-2	TRBV27	CASSLGQPNYGYTF
NA	TRBJ1-1	TRBV18	CASSPYQGREAFF
NA	TRBJ1-1	TRBV12-3/TRBV12-4	CASSLWPNTEAFF
NA	TRBJ2-1	TRBV30	CAWSVRDSYYNEQFF
NA	TRBJ2-7	TRBV2	CASSERLPRGEQYF
NA	TRBJ1-1	TRBV12-3/TRBV12-4	CASSFSAEAFF
NA	TRBJ2-6	TRBV23-1	CASAQYCRRSGANVLTF
NA	TRBJ2-2	TRBV10-3	CAISESWGTTNTGELFF
NA	TRBJ2-7	TRBV29-1	CSVEVIPYEQYF